This T cell receptor (beta chain) derives from a study of vaccination and CD4 T cells after COVID-19. Overall study: Post-COVID draws followed diagnosis by a median around 100 days (range 35 to 161). Overall study findings and caveats: Only post-vaccination samples contained a median approximately 84% of the reactive clones in convalescent patients.

Germline values: CDR1 SQVTM, CDR2 ANQGSEA. The J segment lost 1 base and the V segment lost 7 bases, leaving 8 bases of the junction unmatched. CDR3 length: 15 amino acids. A remark on this clonotype: As yet, its antigen is unknown.

The treatment is: approximately 9-day PBMC culture with coronavirus spike peptide pools or control peptides (ViraFEST assay). Sequenced with the Oncomine TCR Beta short-read assay was DNA taken from cultured CD4+ T cells. Each CDR3 protein gets one entry after TCRdb re-called the PCR reads with MiXCR. The sample has about 20,000 distinct CDR3 sequences, roughly 50% seen once. The receptor was isolated from a human donor who had recovered from COVID-19. The chain joins TRBV29-1 to TRBJ1-1, with 11 bases fitting TRBD1. The sequenced sample was CD4+ T cells from blood, cultured in vitro. The CDR3 here is CSAAGTGGGNTEAFF. DNA for the CDR3: TGCAGCGCGGCCGGGACAGGGGGTGGGAACACTGAAGCTTTCTTT.